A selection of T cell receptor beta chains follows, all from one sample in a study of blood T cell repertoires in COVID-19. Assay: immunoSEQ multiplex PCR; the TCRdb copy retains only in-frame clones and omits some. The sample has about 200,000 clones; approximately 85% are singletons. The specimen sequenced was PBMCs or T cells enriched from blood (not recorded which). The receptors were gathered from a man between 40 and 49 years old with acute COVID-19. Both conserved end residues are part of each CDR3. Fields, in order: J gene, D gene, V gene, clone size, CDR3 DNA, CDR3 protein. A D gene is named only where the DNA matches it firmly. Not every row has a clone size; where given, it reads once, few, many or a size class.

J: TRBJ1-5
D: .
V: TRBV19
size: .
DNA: TGTGCCAGTAGTATTTTAGGGCAGGACTATCAGCCCCAGCATTTT
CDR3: CASSILGQDYQPQHF

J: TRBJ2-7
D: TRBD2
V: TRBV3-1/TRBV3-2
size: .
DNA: TGTGCCAGCAGCCAAGTTAGCGGGAGAGGAAGCTACGAGCAGTACTTC
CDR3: CASSQVSGRGSYEQYF

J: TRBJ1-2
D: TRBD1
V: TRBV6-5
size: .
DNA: TGTGCCAGCAGTCGACAGGGGCATGGCTACACCTTC
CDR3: CASSRQGHGYTF

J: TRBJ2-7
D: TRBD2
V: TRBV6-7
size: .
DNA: TGTGCCAGCAGTCGGCTGACTAGCGGCAGATACTACGAGCAGTACTTC
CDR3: CASSRLTSGRYYEQYF

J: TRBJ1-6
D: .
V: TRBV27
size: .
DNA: TGTGCCAGCAGTTTATCCTTCGGGAATAATTCACCCCTCCACTTT
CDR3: CASSLSFGNNSPLHF

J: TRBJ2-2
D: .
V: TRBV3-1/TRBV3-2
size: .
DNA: TGTGCCAGCAGCACTCCGGACATTCGGGCCGGGGAGCTGTTTTTT
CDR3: CASSTPDIRAGELFF

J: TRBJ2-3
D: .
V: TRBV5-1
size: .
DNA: TGCGCCAGCAGCTCGGGGCGGGATAGTATAGATACGCAGTATTTT
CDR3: CASSSGRDSIDTQYF

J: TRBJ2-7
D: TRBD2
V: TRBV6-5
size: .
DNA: TGTGCCAGCAGTTACGAAGCGGGAGGGTCCTACGAGCAGTACTTC
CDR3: CASSYEAGGSYEQYF

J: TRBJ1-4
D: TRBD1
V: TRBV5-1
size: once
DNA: TGCGCCAGCAGCGCGGACAGGGAGAATGAAAAACTGTTTTTT
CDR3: CASSADRENEKLFF

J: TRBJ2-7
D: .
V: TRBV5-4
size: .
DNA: TGTGCCAGCAGCTTACCGGGAAGGGACGAGCAGTACTTC
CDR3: CASSLPGRDEQYF

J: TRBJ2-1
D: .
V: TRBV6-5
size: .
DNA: TGTGCCAGCAGCAACCTAATGAACAATGAGCAGTTCTTC
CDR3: CASSNLMNNEQFF

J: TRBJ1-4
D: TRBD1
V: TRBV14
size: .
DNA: TGTGCCAGCAGCCAGCCGGGACAGACACAGAAGCTGGATGAAAAACTGTTTTTT
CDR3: CASSQPGQTQKLDEKLFF

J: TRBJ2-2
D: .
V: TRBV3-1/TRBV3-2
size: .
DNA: TGTGCCAGCAGCCCGCAAAGCAGGGCCACCGGGGAGCTGTTTTTT
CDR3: CASSPQSRATGELFF

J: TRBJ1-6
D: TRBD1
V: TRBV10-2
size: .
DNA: TGCGCCAGCAGTTCCCCGGGACAGGTTACCTCCACCTATAATTCACCCCTCCACTTT
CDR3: CASSSPGQVTSTYNSPLHF

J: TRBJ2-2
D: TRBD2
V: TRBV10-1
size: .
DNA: TGCGCCAGCCGAGTACCGACTAGCTGGGCCGGGGAGCTGTTTTTT
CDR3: CASRVPTSWAGELFF

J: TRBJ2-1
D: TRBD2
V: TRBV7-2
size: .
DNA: TGTGCCAGCAGTTTGAGCGGGAGTTTTTACAATGAGCAGTTCTTC
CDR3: CASSLSGSFYNEQFF

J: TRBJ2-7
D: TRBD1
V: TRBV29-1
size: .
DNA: TGCAGCGTGACAGGGGACAGAGCCTACGAGCAGTACTTC
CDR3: CSVTGDRAYEQYF

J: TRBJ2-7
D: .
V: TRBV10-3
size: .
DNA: TGTGCCATCAGAACTTCTAGAGAGCAGTACTTC
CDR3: CAIRTSREQYF

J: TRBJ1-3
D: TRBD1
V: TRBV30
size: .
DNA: TGTGCCTGGGCGGGGACAGTCTCTGGAAACACCATATATTTT
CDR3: CAWAGTVSGNTIYF

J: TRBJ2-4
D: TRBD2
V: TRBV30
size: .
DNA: TGTGCCTGGAGTGTAGAGGCTAGCGGGGCATTGTACTTC
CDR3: CAWSVEASGALYF

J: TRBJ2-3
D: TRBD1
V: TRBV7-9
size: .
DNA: TGTGCCAGCAGCTTAGGGACTGGGACAGTTGACACAGATACGCAGTATTTT
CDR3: CASSLGTGTVDTDTQYF

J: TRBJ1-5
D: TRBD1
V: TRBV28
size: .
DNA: TGTGCCAGCAGCCCAACCCAGGGGGACAATCAGCCCCAGCATTTT
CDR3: CASSPTQGDNQPQHF

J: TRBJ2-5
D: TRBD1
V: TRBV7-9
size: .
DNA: TGTGCCAGCAGCTTTACAGGGGAAGAGACCCAGTACTTC
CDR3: CASSFTGEETQYF

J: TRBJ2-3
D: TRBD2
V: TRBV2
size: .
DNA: TGTGCCAGCAGATGGCTGGCGGGAGACTGGGGCACAGATACGCAGTATTTT
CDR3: CASRWLAGDWGTDTQYF

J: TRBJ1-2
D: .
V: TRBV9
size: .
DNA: TGTGCCAGCAGCGGTTTCAGGACAGAGGGGGGCTACACCTTC
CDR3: CASSGFRTEGGYTF

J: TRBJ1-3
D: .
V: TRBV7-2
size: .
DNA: TGTGCCAGCAGCTTAGGCGGGCACACCATATATTTT
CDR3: CASSLGGHTIYF

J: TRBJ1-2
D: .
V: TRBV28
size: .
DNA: TGTGCCAGCAGTTCGAGGGATGGCTACACCTTC
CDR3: CASSSRDGYTF

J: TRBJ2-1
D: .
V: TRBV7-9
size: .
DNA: TGTGCCAGCAGCTTAGCGGGAGTATGGGATGAGCAGTTCTTC
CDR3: CASSLAGVWDEQFF

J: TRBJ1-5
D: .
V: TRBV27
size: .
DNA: TGTGCCAGCAGTTTCACAGGGTTTCAGCCCCAGCATTTT
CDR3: CASSFTGFQPQHF

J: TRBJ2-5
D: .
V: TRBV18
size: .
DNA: TGTGCCAGCTCACCACCTCAACTCCAAGAGACCCAGTACTTC
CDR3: CASSPPQLQETQYF

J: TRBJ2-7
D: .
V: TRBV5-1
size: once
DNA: TGCGCCAGCAGCCCGGCCAGGGGCACAACCTACGAGCAGTACTTC
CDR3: CASSPARGTTYEQYF

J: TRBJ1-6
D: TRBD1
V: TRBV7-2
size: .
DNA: TGTGCCAGCAGCTCCCCCGGCGGAACAGGGGATTCACCCCTCCACTTT
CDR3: CASSSPGGTGDSPLHF

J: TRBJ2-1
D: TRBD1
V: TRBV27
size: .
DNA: TGTGCCAGCAGTTGGACAGGGAGCTCCTACAATGAGCAGTTCTTC
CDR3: CASSWTGSSYNEQFF

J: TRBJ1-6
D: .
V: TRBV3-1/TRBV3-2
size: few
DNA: TGTGCCAGCAGCTCCTTCTCAGGGGACTCACCCCTCCACTTT
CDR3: CASSSFSGDSPLHF

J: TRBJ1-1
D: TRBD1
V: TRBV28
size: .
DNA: TGTGCCAGCAATCACAGGGGGCTGTTTGGTACTGAAGCTTTCTTT
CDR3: CASNHRGLFGTEAFF

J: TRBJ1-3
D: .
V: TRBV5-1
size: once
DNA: TGCGCCAGCAGCGGGGGCCGGTACTCTGGAAACACCATATATTTT
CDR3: CASSGGRYSGNTIYF

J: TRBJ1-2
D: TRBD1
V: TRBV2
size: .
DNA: TGTGCCAGCAGCTTTATCGGACAGGGAAAATGGGCTGGCTACACCTTC
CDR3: CASSFIGQGKWAGYTF

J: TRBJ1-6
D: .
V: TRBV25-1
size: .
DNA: TGTGCCAGCAGTGTACCTGGGAGGGGGTCACCCCTCCACTTT
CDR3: CASSVPGRGSPLHF

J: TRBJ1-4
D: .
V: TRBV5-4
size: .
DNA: TGTGCCAGCAGCCCAGGACAGAGAAATGAAAAACTGTTTTTT
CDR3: CASSPGQRNEKLFF

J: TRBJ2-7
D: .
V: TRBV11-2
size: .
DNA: TGTGCCAGCAGCTTATCTAGCCCCATCCACGAGCAGTACTTC
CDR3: CASSLSSPIHEQYF

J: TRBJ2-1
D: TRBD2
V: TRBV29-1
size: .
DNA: TGCAGCGTCGCCGGGACTAGCGGGAATGAGCAGTTCTTC
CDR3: CSVAGTSGNEQFF

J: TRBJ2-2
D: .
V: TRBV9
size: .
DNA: TGTGCCAGCAGCCCCCGGGTTTCCCCGAACACCGGGGAGCTGTTTTTT
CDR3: CASSPRVSPNTGELFF

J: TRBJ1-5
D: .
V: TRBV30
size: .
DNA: TGTGCCTGGAGCCGGTTTGGGCCCCAGCATTTT
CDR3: CAWSRFGPQHF

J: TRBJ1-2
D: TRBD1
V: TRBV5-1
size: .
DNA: TGCGCCAGCAGCCAGGGGACAGGGGAGACCACTAACTATGGCTACACCTTC
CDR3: CASSQGTGETTNYGYTF

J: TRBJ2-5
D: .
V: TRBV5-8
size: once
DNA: TGTGCCAGCAGCCAACTAGGGAATGAAGAGACCCAGTACTTC
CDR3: CASSQLGNEETQYF

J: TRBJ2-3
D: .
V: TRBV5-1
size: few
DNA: TGCGCCAGCAGCTTGGGACGGCTAGCTAACACAGATACGCAGTATTTT
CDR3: CASSLGRLANTDTQYF

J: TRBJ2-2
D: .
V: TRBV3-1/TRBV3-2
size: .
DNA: TGTGCCAGCAGCCAAGGCCGGGACCCAGCGGGCAACACCGGGGAGCTGTTTTTT
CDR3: CASSQGRDPAGNTGELFF

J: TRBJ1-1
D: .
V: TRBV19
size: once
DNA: TGTGCCAGTAGTAAATACGGACAGAACACTGAAGCTTTCTTT
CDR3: CASSKYGQNTEAFF

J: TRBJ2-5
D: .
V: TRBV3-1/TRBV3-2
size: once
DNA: TGTGCCAGCAGCCAGGGCACACTCGAAGAGACCCAGTACTTC
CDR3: CASSQGTLEETQYF

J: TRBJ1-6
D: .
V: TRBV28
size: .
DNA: TGTGCCAGCAGACAGGCATACAATTCACCCCTCCACTTT
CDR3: CASRQAYNSPLHF

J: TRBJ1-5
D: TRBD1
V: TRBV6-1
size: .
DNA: TGTGCCAGCAGTGAACAGGGGGGCAATCAGCCCCAGCATTTT
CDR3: CASSEQGGNQPQHF

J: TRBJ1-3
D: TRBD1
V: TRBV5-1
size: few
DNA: TGCGCCAGCAGCTTGTGGGGACAGGGAGGAAACACCATATATTTT
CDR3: CASSLWGQGGNTIYF